A selection of T cell receptor beta chains follows, all from one sample in a study of PD-1 blockade in classical Hodgkin lymphoma. Profiling relied on immunoSEQ multiplex PCR, and the TCRdb table lists in-frame clones only, not all of them. This sample has around 23,000 clones, with roughly 80% found just once. Sequences were derived from peripheral blood mononuclear cells (PBMCs), sampled before the fourth cycle of nivolumab. The receptors shown here come from a human donor with classical Hodgkin lymphoma. Both conserved end residues are part of each CDR3. A D gene is named only where the DNA matches it firmly. Clone size appears in some rows only: once, few, many, or a class for an expanded clone.

D gene: NA; V gene: TRBV27; clone size: NA; J gene: TRBJ2-5; CDR3 protein: CASSYVGQQETQYF; CDR3 DNA: TGTGCCAGCAGTTATGTGGGGCAGCAAGAGACCCAGTACTTC
D gene: TRBD1; V gene: TRBV27; clone size: NA; J gene: TRBJ2-3; CDR3 protein: CASSLRLDRVGTDTQYF; CDR3 DNA: TGTGCCAGCAGTTTAAGGCTTGACAGGGTTGGAACAGATACGCAGTATTTT
D gene: TRBD1; V gene: TRBV28; clone size: NA; J gene: TRBJ2-7; CDR3 protein: CASSPPGQIHEQYF; CDR3 DNA: TGTGCCAGCAGTCCACCGGGACAGATCCACGAGCAGTACTTC
D gene: NA; V gene: TRBV6-5; clone size: NA; J gene: TRBJ2-7; CDR3 protein: CASSYSGTGTYEQYF; CDR3 DNA: TGTGCCAGCAGTTACTCGGGGACGGGTACCTACGAGCAGTACTTC
D gene: NA; V gene: TRBV2; clone size: NA; J gene: TRBJ1-2; CDR3 protein: CASSDSYNFYYGYTF; CDR3 DNA: TGTGCCAGCAGTGACAGTTACAATTTTTACTATGGCTACACCTTC
D gene: NA; V gene: TRBV2; clone size: NA; J gene: TRBJ1-2; CDR3 protein: CASTPQGGAPAGTF; CDR3 DNA: TGTGCCAGCACTCCCCAGGGCGGGGCACCGGCGGGGACCTTC
D gene: NA; V gene: TRBV5-4; clone size: few; J gene: TRBJ2-7; CDR3 protein: CASSLEVGRTYEQYF; CDR3 DNA: TGTGCCAGCAGCTTGGAAGTGGGGAGAACGTACGAGCAGTACTTC
D gene: TRBD2; V gene: TRBV2; clone size: NA; J gene: TRBJ2-5; CDR3 protein: CASIFGLAGWVKTQYF; CDR3 DNA: TGTGCCAGCATCTTCGGACTAGCGGGATGGGTAAAGACCCAGTACTTC
D gene: TRBD2; V gene: TRBV7-2; clone size: NA; J gene: TRBJ2-7; CDR3 protein: CASSLRLAGNEQYF; CDR3 DNA: TGTGCCAGCAGCTTAAGACTAGCGGGGAACGAGCAGTACTTC
D gene: TRBD1; V gene: TRBV4-2; clone size: NA; J gene: TRBJ1-2; CDR3 protein: CASSPGTGLLGYTF; CDR3 DNA: TGTGCCAGCAGCCCCGGGACAGGGCTACTCGGCTACACCTTC
D gene: NA; V gene: TRBV27; clone size: NA; J gene: TRBJ2-1; CDR3 protein: CASSFALYNEQFF; CDR3 DNA: TGTGCCAGCAGTTTTGCACTCTACAATGAGCAGTTCTTC
D gene: NA; V gene: TRBV7-2; clone size: NA; J gene: TRBJ2-7; CDR3 protein: CASSSHLSSREQYF; CDR3 DNA: TGTGCCAGCAGCTCCCACCTTTCCTCCCGCGAGCAGTACTTC
D gene: NA; V gene: TRBV30; clone size: NA; J gene: TRBJ1-1; CDR3 protein: CALGRGRTEAFF; CDR3 DNA: TGTGCCCTAGGGAGGGGGAGGACTGAAGCTTTCTTT
D gene: NA; V gene: TRBV2; clone size: NA; J gene: TRBJ1-5; CDR3 protein: CASSESLGGQPQHF; CDR3 DNA: TGTGCCAGCAGTGAATCACTAGGAGGTCAGCCCCAGCATTTT
D gene: NA; V gene: TRBV28; clone size: NA; J gene: TRBJ2-4; CDR3 protein: CASSLPQGRKAKNIQYF; CDR3 DNA: TGTGCCAGCAGTTTACCTCAGGGGAGGAAGGCCAAAAACATTCAGTACTTC
D gene: NA; V gene: TRBV7-2; clone size: NA; J gene: TRBJ2-6; CDR3 protein: CASSSRGANVLTF; CDR3 DNA: TGTGCCAGCAGCTCCCGTGGGGCCAACGTCCTGACTTTC
D gene: NA; V gene: TRBV5-4; clone size: NA; J gene: TRBJ2-2; CDR3 protein: CASNSISNGELFF; CDR3 DNA: TGTGCCAGCAATTCTATCTCGAACGGGGAGCTGTTTTTT
D gene: TRBD1; V gene: TRBV5-5; clone size: NA; J gene: TRBJ1-3; CDR3 protein: CASSRRGLENTIYF; CDR3 DNA: TGTGCCAGCAGCCGGAGGGGGCTAGAAAACACCATATATTTT
D gene: TRBD2; V gene: TRBV10-3; clone size: NA; J gene: TRBJ2-1; CDR3 protein: CAISGRREGYNEQFF; CDR3 DNA: TGTGCCATCAGTGGGCGGCGGGAGGGCTACAATGAGCAGTTCTTC
D gene: TRBD1; V gene: TRBV2; clone size: NA; J gene: TRBJ2-1; CDR3 protein: CASSGQGNEQFF; CDR3 DNA: TGTGCCAGCAGTGGACAGGGGAATGAGCAGTTCTTC
D gene: NA; V gene: TRBV5-1; clone size: NA; J gene: TRBJ2-7; CDR3 protein: CASRLGTSSYEQYF; CDR3 DNA: TGCGCCAGCAGGTTAGGGACCAGCTCCTACGAGCAGTACTTC
D gene: TRBD1; V gene: TRBV28; clone size: NA; J gene: TRBJ1-1; CDR3 protein: CASSPPSGFSGQVIRGTEAFF; CDR3 DNA: TGTGCCAGCAGTCCACCCTCTGGGTTTTCGGGACAGGTAATAAGGGGAACTGAAGCTTTCTTT
D gene: NA; V gene: TRBV7-9; clone size: NA; J gene: TRBJ2-7; CDR3 protein: CASSFDTDGIYEQYF; CDR3 DNA: TGTGCCAGCAGCTTCGACACCGACGGGATCTACGAGCAGTACTTC
D gene: TRBD1; V gene: TRBV9; clone size: NA; J gene: TRBJ1-2; CDR3 protein: CASSVATDREDGYTF; CDR3 DNA: TGTGCCAGCAGCGTAGCTACGGACAGGGAGGATGGCTACACCTTC
D gene: TRBD1; V gene: TRBV4-3; clone size: NA; J gene: TRBJ1-1; CDR3 protein: CASSPTSRDSTEAFF; CDR3 DNA: TGCGCCAGCAGCCCTACATCGCGGGACAGCACTGAAGCTTTCTTT
D gene: TRBD2; V gene: TRBV19; clone size: once; J gene: TRBJ2-1; CDR3 protein: CASSTGLAGYNEQFF; CDR3 DNA: TGTGCCAGTAGTACCGGACTAGCGGGGTACAATGAGCAGTTCTTC
D gene: NA; V gene: TRBV6-5; clone size: once; J gene: TRBJ1-1; CDR3 protein: CASSYSRGGFGEAFF; CDR3 DNA: TGTGCCAGCAGTTACTCGAGGGGGGGGTTCGGTGAAGCTTTCTTT